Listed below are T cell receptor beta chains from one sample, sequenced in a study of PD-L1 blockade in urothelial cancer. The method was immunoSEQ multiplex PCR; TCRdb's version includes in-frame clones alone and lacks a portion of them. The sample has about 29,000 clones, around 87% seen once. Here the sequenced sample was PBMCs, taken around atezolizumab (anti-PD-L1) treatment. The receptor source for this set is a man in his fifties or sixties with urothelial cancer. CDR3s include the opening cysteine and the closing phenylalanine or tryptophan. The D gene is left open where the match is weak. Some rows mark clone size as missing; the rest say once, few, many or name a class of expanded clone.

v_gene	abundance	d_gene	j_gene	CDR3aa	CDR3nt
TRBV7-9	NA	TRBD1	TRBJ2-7	CASSQSGGRSYEQYF	TGTGCCAGCAGCCAATCAGGGGGCCGATCCTACGAGCAGTACTTC
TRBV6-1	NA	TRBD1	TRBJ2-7	CASSLGQGKEQYF	TGTGCCAGCAGCCTGGGACAGGGTAAAGAGCAGTACTTC
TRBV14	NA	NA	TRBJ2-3	CASSQDRGSDTQYF	TGTGCCAGCAGCCAAGATCGGGGGTCAGATACGCAGTATTTT
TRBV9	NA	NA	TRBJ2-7	CASSVGFRALDEQYF	TGTGCCAGCAGCGTAGGATTCAGGGCGTTGGACGAGCAGTACTTC
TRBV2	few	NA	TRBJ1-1	CASSVTGNTEAFF	TGTGCCAGCAGCGTGACGGGGAACACTGAAGCTTTCTTT
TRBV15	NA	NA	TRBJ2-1	CATRRGRGVVGEQFF	TGTGCCACCAGAAGGGGCCGTGGCGTCGTGGGTGAGCAGTTCTTC
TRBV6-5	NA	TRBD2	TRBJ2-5	CASETSRRETQYF	TGTGCCAGCGAGACTAGCAGACGTGAGACCCAGTACTTC
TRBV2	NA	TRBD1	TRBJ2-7	CASSQGTAFYEQYF	TGTGCCAGCAGCCAGGGGACAGCTTTTTACGAGCAGTACTTC
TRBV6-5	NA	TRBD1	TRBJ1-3	CASSYAGTDSGSTIYF	TGTGCCAGCAGTTACGCCGGGACAGACTCTGGAAGCACCATATATTTT
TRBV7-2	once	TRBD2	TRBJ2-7	CASSYGLAGAPTYEQYF	TGTGCCAGCAGCTACGGACTAGCGGGAGCCCCTACCTACGAGCAGTACTTC
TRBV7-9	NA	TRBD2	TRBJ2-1	CASSLGPSGRSYNEQFF	TGTGCCAGCAGCTTGGGCCCCAGCGGGAGGTCCTACAATGAGCAGTTCTTC
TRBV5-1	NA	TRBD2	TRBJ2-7	CASSPGLAGDEQYF	TGCGCCAGCAGCCCGGGACTAGCGGGGGACGAGCAGTACTTC
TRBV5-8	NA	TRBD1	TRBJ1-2	CASRAGTAYGYTF	TGTGCCAGCAGAGCCGGGACAGCCTATGGCTACACCTTC
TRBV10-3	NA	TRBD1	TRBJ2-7	CATDRGVSYEQYF	TGTGCCACCGACAGGGGGGTTTCCTACGAGCAGTACTTC
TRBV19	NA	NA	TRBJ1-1	CASSIGQTGLNTEAFF	TGTGCCAGTAGTATAGGGCAGACAGGCCTGAACACTGAAGCTTTCTTT
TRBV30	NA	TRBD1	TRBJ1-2	CAWSPGTDYGYTF	TGTGCCTGGAGTCCCGGGACAGACTATGGCTACACCTTC
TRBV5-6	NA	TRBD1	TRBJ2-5	CASSLLRQGRGETQYF	TGTGCCAGCAGCCTTTTGCGACAGGGACGAGGAGAGACCCAGTACTTC
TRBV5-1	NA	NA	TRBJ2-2	CASSSGLSNTGELFF	TGCGCCAGCAGCTCCGGACTATCGAACACCGGGGAGCTGTTTTTT
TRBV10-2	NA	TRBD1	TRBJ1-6	CASSEGSGTGVYSPLHF	TGCGCCAGCAGTGAGGGTAGCGGGACAGGGGTTTATTCACCCCTCCACTTT
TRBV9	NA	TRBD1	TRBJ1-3	CASSVQTGAGNTIYF	TGTGCCAGCAGCGTCCAAACAGGGGCTGGAAACACCATATATTTT
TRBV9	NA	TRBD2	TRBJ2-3	CASSVRGTTDTQYF	TGTGCCAGCAGCGTGCGGGGGACCACAGATACGCAGTATTTT
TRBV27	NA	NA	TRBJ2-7	CASSLSGPSSYEQYF	TGTGCCAGCAGTTTATCGGGGCCGAGCTCCTACGAGCAGTACTTC
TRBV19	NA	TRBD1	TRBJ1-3	CASSYQGATGNTIYF	TGTGCCAGTAGTTACCAGGGGGCCACTGGAAACACCATATATTTT
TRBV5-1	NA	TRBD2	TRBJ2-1	CASSWETSGRTGSYNEQFF	TGCGCCAGCAGCTGGGAAACTAGCGGGAGAACCGGCTCCTACAATGAGCAGTTCTTC
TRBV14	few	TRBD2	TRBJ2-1	CASSLRGAGAGNEQFF	TGTGCCAGCAGCCTCCGGGGAGCGGGGGCCGGCAATGAGCAGTTCTTC
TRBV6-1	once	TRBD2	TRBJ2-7	CASSESLLAGVHSYEQYF	TGTGCCAGCAGTGAATCCCTACTAGCGGGGGTGCACTCCTACGAGCAGTACTTC
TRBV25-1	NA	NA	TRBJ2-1	CASSETFAVSYNEQFF	TGTGCCAGCAGTGAAACATTTGCTGTCTCCTACAATGAGCAGTTCTTC
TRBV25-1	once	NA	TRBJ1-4	CASSTRGLSATNEKLFF	TGTGCCAGCAGTACGCGGGGCCTCTCTGCAACTAATGAAAAACTGTTTTTT
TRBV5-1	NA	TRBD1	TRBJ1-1	CASSLAFGQGGARNTEAFF	TGCGCCAGCAGCTTGGCCTTTGGGCAAGGGGGCGCGCGGAACACTGAAGCTTTCTTT
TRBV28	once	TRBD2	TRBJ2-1	CASSLTGGSSYNEQFF	TGTGCCAGCAGCCTAACCGGGGGGAGCTCCTACAATGAGCAGTTCTTC
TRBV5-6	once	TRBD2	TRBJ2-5	CASRGIAGGQETQYF	TGTGCCAGCAGGGGGATAGCGGGGGGCCAAGAGACCCAGTACTTC
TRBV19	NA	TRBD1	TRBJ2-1	CASTGGTGVYNEQFF	TGTGCCAGTACCGGAGGGACAGGTGTCTACAATGAGCAGTTCTTC
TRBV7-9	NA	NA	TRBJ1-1	CASTERGGETEAFF	TGTGCCAGCACCGAAAGGGGGGGGGAGACTGAAGCTTTCTTT
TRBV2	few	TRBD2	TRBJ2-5	CATKPGTSKGETQYF	TGTGCCACCAAACCCGGGACTAGTAAAGGGGAGACCCAGTACTTC
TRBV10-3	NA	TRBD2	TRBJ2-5	CAIAPSGGETQYF	TGTGCCATCGCCCCTAGCGGGGGGGAGACCCAGTACTTC
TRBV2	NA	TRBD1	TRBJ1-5	CASRPGTGSNQPQHF	TGTGCCAGCAGACCCGGGACAGGGTCCAATCAGCCCCAGCATTTT
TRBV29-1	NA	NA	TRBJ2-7	CSVGGPANSYEQYF	TGCAGCGTTGGAGGGCCAGCGAATTCCTACGAGCAGTACTTC
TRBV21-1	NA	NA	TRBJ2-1	CASSKDSDEQFF	TGTGCCAGCAGCAAAGATTCCGATGAGCAGTTCTTC
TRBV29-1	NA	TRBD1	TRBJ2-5	CSALADRGLRETQYF	TGCAGCGCCCTGGCTGACAGGGGTCTTCGGGAGACCCAGTACTTC
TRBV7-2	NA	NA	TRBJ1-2	CASSFPQGGYYGYTF	TGTGCCAGCAGCTTCCCACAGGGCGGGTACTATGGCTACACCTTC
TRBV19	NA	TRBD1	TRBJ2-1	CASRHRGNEQFF	TGTGCCAGTAGGCACAGGGGCAATGAGCAGTTCTTC
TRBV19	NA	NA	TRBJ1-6	CASSPGAGGLSPLHF	TGTGCCAGTAGCCCCGGGGCGGGGGGCCTTTCGCCCCTCCACTTT
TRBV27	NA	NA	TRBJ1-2	CASSLFARPGPLGYTF	TGTGCCAGCAGTCTTTTTGCCCGGCCAGGTCCCCTAGGCTACACCTTC
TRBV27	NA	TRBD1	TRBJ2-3	CASRSYGTGTDTQYF	TGTGCCAGCAGGTCGTACGGGACAGGGACAGATACGCAGTATTTT
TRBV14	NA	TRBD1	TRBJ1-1	CASSQQGVTIEAFF	TGTGCCAGCAGCCAACAGGGGGTAACTATTGAAGCTTTCTTT
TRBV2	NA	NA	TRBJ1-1	CASSRRVNTEAFF	TGTGCCAGCAGTAGGAGGGTTAACACTGAAGCTTTCTTT
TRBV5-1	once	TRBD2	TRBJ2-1	CASSLESGSWNEQFF	TGCGCCAGCAGCTTGGAGAGCGGGAGCTGGAATGAGCAGTTCTTC
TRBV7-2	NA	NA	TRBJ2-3	CASSLIRDTQYF	TGTGCCAGCAGCTTGATTAGAGATACGCAGTATTTT
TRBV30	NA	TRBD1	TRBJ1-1	CAWSPPRYRGGVNTEAFF	TGTGCCTGGAGTCCGCCTCGCTACAGGGGGGGGGTGAACACTGAAGCTTTCTTT
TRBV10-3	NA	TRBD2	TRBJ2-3	CAIRRTSGSTDTQYF	TGTGCCATCAGGAGGACTAGCGGGAGCACAGATACGCAGTATTTT
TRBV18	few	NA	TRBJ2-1	CASSPPGERRYNEQFF	TGTGCCAGCTCACCCCCGGGGGAGAGACGCTACAATGAGCAGTTCTTC
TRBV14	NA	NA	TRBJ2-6	CASSHARDCSGANVLTF	TGTGCCAGCAGCCATGCCCGAGACTGCTCTGGGGCCAACGTCCTGACTTTC
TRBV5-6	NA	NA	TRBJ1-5	CASSYAPGNQPQHF	TGTGCCAGCAGTTACGCCCCGGGCAATCAGCCCCAGCATTTT
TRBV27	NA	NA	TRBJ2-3	CASSSRDLRDTQYF	TGTGCCAGCAGTTCGAGGGATTTAAGGGATACGCAGTATTTT